These 6 T cell receptor beta chains originate from one sample sequenced in a study of prognosis after radiotherapy for stage I lung cancer. Two-round multiplex PCR, the amplification method, yielded TCR beta CDR3 from genomic DNA. The use of primers specific to each TRBV and TRBJ gene characterized first-round PCR. MiXCR, applied by TCRdb to the multiplex PCR reads, yields one record per CDR3 protein. The sample yields about 26,000 distinct CDR3 sequences, around 30% seen once. Sequencing was performed on PBMCs, taken before or after stereotactic body radiation therapy (not recorded which). The receptor set was obtained from a donor aged 50 or older with non-small cell lung cancer.

This clonotype was recorded at least ten times. The chain joins TRBV5-1 to TRBJ1-1; the D gene is possibly TRBD1 (6 bases). The CDR3 has 16 residues. Trimming removed 4 bases from V and 0 bases from J, with 16 bases in between. CDR1 is SGHRS, CDR2 YFSETQ, per germline. For the CDR3, the DNA is TGCGCCAGCAGCACGCAGGGGTCACAAATGAACACTGAAGCTTTCTTT. The encoded protein is CASSTQGSQMNTEAFF. Combining the CDR3 with reference TRBV5-1 and TRBJ1-1 gives the whole variable domain KAGVTQTPRYLIKTRGQQVTLSCSPISGHRSVSWYQQTPGQGLQFLFEYFSETQRNKGNFPGRFSGRQFSNSRSEMNVSTLELGDSALYLCASSTQGSQMNTEAFFGQGTRLTVV.

This clonotype has a count of ten or more. The chain recombines TRBV12-3 or TRBV12-4 with TRBJ1-6, with D possibly TRBD1 on 5 matching bases. Trimming removed 2 bases from V and 7 bases from J, with 24 bases in between. The length of the CDR3 is 19 residues. CDR3 nucleotides: TGTGCCAGCAGTTTAAGGGCGCCCGCTTCGGGGGTAATGAATTCACCCCTCCACTTT. This translates into CASSLRAPASGVMNSPLHF.

This chain connects TRBV6-2 or TRBV6-3 to TRBJ2-7, with no clear D. The CDR3 totals 11 residues. Per germline, CDR1 MNHEY and CDR2 SVGEGT. The germline V and J ends were trimmed by 4 bases and 3 bases, with 4 bases remaining between them. DNA for the CDR3: TGTGCCAGCAGTTCACTCTACGAGCAGTACTTC. This gives the protein CASSSLYEQYF.

Notes on this clonotype: A much larger clone differs by one base, so this may be a read error. This rearrangement joins TRBV4-1 to TRBJ2-7; 9 bases are shared with TRBD1. CDR3 size: 15 residues. Germline V lookup: CDR1 MGHRA, CDR2 YSYEKL. CDR3 sequence reads: CDSSQAGTGTYEQYF. The CDR3 DNA follows: TGCGACAGCAGCCAGGCCGGGACAGGGACCTACGAGCAGTACTTC.

This clonotype is medium-sized in the sample. This sequence joins TRBV4-2 and TRBJ2-7, with 9 nucleotides matching TRBD2. This CDR3 is built from 15 residues. V lost 1 base, J lost 4 bases, and 5 bases stayed unmatched. Looked up from germline, CDR1 is LGHNA and CDR2 is YNFKEQ. In nucleotides, the CDR3 is TGTGCCAGCAGCCAAGCGGCTAGCGGGATGTACGAGCAGTACTTC. Its protein product is CASSQAASGMYEQYF.

By share of the sample, this clonotype is large. This sequence joins TRBV19 and TRBJ2-7; 8 bases agree with TRBD2. This CDR3 has 15 amino acids. V was clipped by 5 bases and J by 3 bases; unmatched bases: 9. Germline V gene data show CDR1 as LNHDA and CDR2 as SQIVND (reference sequence). The CDR3 here is CASSLSGKLNYEQYF. DNA of the CDR3: TGTGCCAGTAGTCTTAGCGGGAAACTAAACTACGAGCAGTACTTC.